This entry features one TCR beta chain sequence. Its cognate antigen has yet to be identified. No much larger clone exists at a distance of one base, and base qualities are not known. In the prospective study, participants were 18 to 89 years old, resided in about 25 geographic areas of the United States, and were enrolled through a virtual design. In the prospective study, cohorts were assigned on the basis of participant-reported clinical history obtained from a screening survey and a study questionnaire. Each participant in the prospective study had whole blood, serum and a nasopharyngeal or oropharyngeal swab collected by mobile phlebotomists. Over an approximately 2-month period, participants in the prospective study had the option of providing additional blood draws and questionnaires. Prospective study blood samples were shipped either frozen or at room temperature before DNA extraction. This sample was included in a study of blood T cell repertoires in COVID-19 (TCRdb year 2020). About the study as a whole: Samples from collaborators originated in the United States, Italy and Spain and spanned both the acute and convalescent phases of COVID-19. Samples were obtained from the ongoing ImmuneRACE study (first 160 participants) and from about 1,300 subjects provided by 6 global collaborators. Sample metadata almost always included a de-identified subject ID, COVID-19 status, age in years and sex. Where HLA class I and class II types were available, the types were taken from metadata supplied by the sample provider, not from assay-based typing. The dataset comprised deeply sampled blood TCRbeta repertoires from subjects exposed to, actively infected with, or recovered from COVID-19. The repertoires were released in a freely available public database intended as a resource for research on the immune response to SARS-CoV-2. The prospective study material was composed of cDNA or gDNA derived from T cells, B-cell-depleted T cells, or PBMCs. What the authors observed across the whole study: The amount of clinical and demographic metadata varied by source and participant and was provided uncurated.

The CDR3 spans 14 residues, from the cysteine through the phenylalanine. Just the 42-base CDR3 DNA is kept, in frame starting at base 1. According to the germline V gene, CDR1 reads MNHEY and CDR2 reads SVGAGI. V lost 0 bases and J lost 9 bases; the stretch between them is 14 bases long. TCRbeta CDR3 regions were amplified from genomic DNA by means of the immunoSEQ Assay, a bias-controlled multiplex PCR. The published analysis was carried out like this. Within the assay, amplification of reference gene primers was used to estimate how many nucleated cells each sample contained. To quantify the absolute abundance of each unique TCRbeta CDR3 rearrangement, sequence reads were collapsed and filtered. For each sample, productive Simpson clonality was calculated as the square root of Simpson's diversity index over productive rearrangements. In its TCRdb copy, this immuneACCESS table keeps in-frame sequences only and misses some clones. Where compared with another copy, unresolved V genes explain less than half of these, and the others have no known cause. The V and J calls and the clone size are those of that table, but D and trimming were determined from the DNA. The sample table contains 150,000 or so clones; only one count was recorded for about 90% of them. Clones ranked in the top ten supply 1.2% of the sample.

The sequenced sample was PBMCs or T cells enriched from blood (not recorded which). Rearrangement joined TRBV6-5 to TRBJ2-5; matching of 6 bases hints at TRBD2 as the D gene. This receptor was obtained from a human donor with acute COVID-19. The donor label of this sample is uncertain. Here is the DNA: TGTGCCAGCAGTTACTCAGGTGGCTCGGGGGCCCAGTACTTC. It translates to CASSYSGGSGAQYF.